Included here is one TCR beta chain sequence, with context. Its target is unknown. The sample comes from a study of post-analysis software for immune sequencing data. General study points: Significantly decreased normalized Chao1 diversity was recorded for multiple sclerosis patients relative to controls. Higher frequency in patients than in controls was seen for several TRBV segments, with TRBV5-6, TRBV5-1 and TRBV20-1 among them. Under F measure analysis, samples from one preparation batch co-clustered strongly.

V lost 0 bases, J lost 3 bases, and 10 bases lay in between. The CDR3 is 14 amino acids. Germline V gives CDR1 SGHKS, CDR2 YYEKEE (reference sequence). TCR beta libraries were prepared from cDNA with unique molecular identifiers. Input amounts of 1 to 10 million T cells were used. These gave roughly 0.5 million cDNA molecules, so each molecule approximated one T cell. Using its own MiXCR run on the PCR reads, TCRdb lists one record per CDR3 protein. The sample lists about half a million distinct CDR3 sequences, roughly 46% occurring once. This TCR derives from a girl aged 10-17 years with multiple sclerosis. The J gene is TRBJ2-7, the V gene TRBV5-5; tentative D call: TRBD2 (6 bases). Input material: blood. The CDR3 spells CASSLELALYEQYF. The CDR3 DNA follows: TGTGCCAGCAGCTTGGAGCTAGCGCTCTACGAGCAGTACTTC.